The 5 T cell receptor beta chains below were found in one sample sequenced in a study of control samples from healthy donors and cancer patients. The repertoire was sequenced with immunoSEQ multiplex PCR; TCRdb's copy has only in-frame clones and lacks some. The sample has over 75,000 clones, around four fifths seen once. The sequencing sample was made of blood. These receptors were taken from a man under 40 in good health.

The rearrangement links TRBV7-8 to TRBJ1-4; TRBD1 agrees at 8 bases. Germline V lookup: CDR1 SGHVS, CDR2 FQNEAQ. V was clipped by 5 bases and J by 6 bases; unmatched bases: 5. The CDR3 consists of 14 residues. CDR3 DNA: TGTGCCAGCAGCCACACGGACAGGGATGAAAAACTGTTTTTT. Translation: CASSHTDRDEKLFF.

This rearrangement joins TRBV5-6 to TRBJ1-5; D might be TRBD1 (6 bases). CDR3 length: 15 residues. The V end was cut by 3 bases, the J end by 7 bases, with 17 bases between. In germline, CDR1 is SGHDT, CDR2 YYEEEE. The CDR3 bases are TGTGCCAGCAGCTCAATGACAGGCCCTTGGCAGCCCCAGCATTTT. The encoded protein is CASSSMTGPWQPQHF. The full variable domain, completed using reference TRBV5-6 and TRBJ1-5, is DAGVTQSPTHLIKTRGQQVTLRCSPKSGHDTVSWYQQALGQGPQFIFQYYEEEERQRGNFPDRFSGHQFPNYSSELNVNALLLGDSALYLCASSSMTGPWQPQHFGDGTRLSIL.

This clone has just one count. The rearrangement uses TRBV6-5 and TRBJ2-1; D possibly corresponds to TRBD1 (6 bases). CDR3 length: 15 residues. In germline, CDR1 is MNHEY, CDR2 SVGAGI. Between the trimmed V and J ends, which lost 6 bases and 7 bases, there was a span of 19 bases. The DNA of the CDR3 is TGTGCCAGCAGAACGGGACACAGCGCCGGGAATGAGCAGTTCTTC. Its protein product is CASRTGHSAGNEQFF.

This clone was detected only once. This sequence joins TRBV2 and TRBJ1-6; D not certain. Germline loops: CDR1 SNHLY, CDR2 FYNNEI. V dropped 5 bases and J dropped 0 bases, with 11 bases sitting between them. The CDR3 loop spans 16 amino acids. This CDR3 reads CASSLIPDSYNSPLHF. CDR3 nucleotides: TGTGCCAGCAGTCTGATCCCGGACTCCTATAATTCACCCCTCCACTTT.

This chain links TRBV24-1 with TRBJ2-2; 7 bases are shared with TRBD1. The CDR3 loop spans 15 amino acids. Unmatched junction bases numbered 4, after V lost 4 bases and J lost 3 bases. Germline CDR1 is KGHDR and CDR2 is SFDVKD. The CDR3 region is CATSDWTGDTGELFF. For the CDR3, the DNA is TGTGCCACCAGTGACTGGACAGGCGACACCGGGGAGCTGTTTTTT.